Sequencing of this TCR beta chain was carried out in a study of lymphopenia after photon versus proton radiotherapy. Notes on the study in general: Post-nadir diversity loss with photons came from oligoclonal expansion, particularly CD8+ Temra cells. Relative stability marked proton patients; photon patients lost diversity and naive cells. Larger post-nadir TCR diversity loss correlated inversely with survival in deceased patients. Survival link was tested only in deceased patients; proton benefit remains a possibility.

The repertoire was sequenced with immunoSEQ multiplex PCR; TCRdb's copy has only in-frame clones and lacks some. This sample yields roughly 45,000 clones, of which approximately 85% are seen a single time; 2.2% belongs to the top ten. A remark on this clone: Its antigen is unidentified.

CDR1 is SGHNT and CDR2 is YENEEA in the germline V gene. V was pared by 5 bases and J by 4 bases, with 14 bases between. The CDR3 runs to 15 residues. The sequence came from a man aged 40-55 years with gastric cancer. Sequencing was performed on peripheral blood, taken from a patient treated with photon-based radiotherapy. The chain uses TRBV11-3 and TRBJ2-2; D possibly uses TRBD1 or TRBD2 (6 bases each). The chain's CDR3 is CASSQGTSATGELFF. DNA for the CDR3: TGTGCCAGCAGCCAGGGGACTTCAGCCACCGGGGAGCTGTTTTTT.